This T cell receptor beta chain is drawn from a study of response to subunit inactivated influenza vaccine. General study points: Each seasonal influenza vaccination, the authors suggested, recruits few new T cells.

There are many counts of this clonotype. The antigen remains undetermined. A single record per CDR3 protein comes from TCRdb applying MiXCR to the RT-PCR reads. The profile shows roughly 650,000 distinct CDR3 sequences, around 14% of them singletons. CDR1 and CDR2 (germline): MDHEN, SYDVKM. CDR3 length equals 15 residues. V gave up 4 bases and J gave up 0 bases, with 9 bases separating them. The specimen was PBMCs from blood, collected 11 to 12 days after vaccination. The receptor comes from a man aged 50 or older who received an inactivated influenza vaccine. V is TRBV28 and J is TRBJ2-2; D may be TRBD2 (6 bases). The CDR3 coding sequence is TGTGCCAGCAGTTCCGGGACTGCGAACACCGGGGAGCTGTTTTTT. It codes for CASSSGTANTGELFF.